The 12 T cell receptor beta chains below all came from one sample that was sequenced in a study of blood T cell repertoires in COVID-19. Using immunoSEQ multiplex PCR, the repertoire was profiled, and TCRdb retains in-frame clones only, with some absent. The profile shows over 150,000 clones, 65% to 85% of them singletons. Sequenced: PBMCs or T cells enriched from blood (not recorded which). These receptors were obtained from a man aged 35 to 55 who had recovered from COVID-19.

The chain uses TRBV7-2 and TRBJ2-7, with TRBD1 as a possible D gene (6 bases). The germline V and J ends were trimmed by 1 base and 3 bases, with 19 bases remaining between them. The CDR3 consists of 17 residues. Per germline, CDR1 SGHTA and CDR2 FQGNSA. The CDR3 sequence is CASSLGLGWQGNYEQYF. The CDR3 region has the DNA TGTGCCAGCAGCTTAGGCCTCGGGTGGCAGGGGAACTACGAGCAGTACTTC.

There are a few counts of this clone. The chain has TRBV18 and TRBJ2-5, with 9 nucleotides matching TRBD2. The CDR3 extends over 15 amino acids. Germline V lookup: CDR1 KGHSH, CDR2 LQKENI. V gave up 5 bases and J gave up 5 bases; unmatched junction bases: 9. CDR3 sequence reads: CASSYSAGGHETQYF. The CDR3 DNA is TGTGCCAGCTCATATTCGGCGGGGGGGCATGAGACCCAGTACTTC.

The V call is TRBV30, the J call TRBJ2-2; D unresolved. Germline V lookup: CDR1 GTSNPN, CDR2 SVGIG (reference sequence). Trimming took off 0 bases at V and 2 bases at J, with 10 bases between the two ends. The CDR3 extends over 15 amino acids. The CDR3 here is CAWSVRNRNTGELFF. The CDR3, as DNA: TGTGCCTGGAGTGTTAGAAACAGAAACACCGGGGAGCTGTTTTTT.

J is TRBJ2-1 and V is TRBV29-1; weak D call: TRBD1 (5 bases). Germline values: CDR1 SQVTM, CDR2 ANQGSEA. The CDR3 length is 13 residues. V shed 5 bases and J shed 3 bases, with 11 bases lying between them. This CDR3 reads CSVPTDIYNEQFF. CDR3 sequence (DNA): TGCAGCGTTCCTACGGACATCTACAATGAGCAGTTCTTC.

This chain joins TRBV28 and TRBJ1-4; 10 bases align to TRBD1. Germline values: CDR1 MDHEN, CDR2 SYDVKM. This CDR3 has 16 amino acids. The junction had 2 bases not matched to a gene; V was cut back by 3 bases and J by 1 base. In DNA, the CDR3 is TGTGCCAGCAGTTTTGGGGACAGGGGAACTAATGAAAAACTGTTTTTT. Amino acids: CASSFGDRGTNEKLFF.

The chain carries TRBV5-6 and TRBJ2-7, with 7 bases identical to TRBD1. CDR1 SGHDT and CDR2 YYEEEE come from the germline V gene. Trimming removed 4 bases from V and 1 base from J; junction bases left unmatched: 8. The CDR3 extends over 15 amino acids. The CDR3 region is CASSVTGPSSYEQYF. The CDR3 nucleotides read TGTGCCAGCAGCGTGACAGGGCCTTCTTCCTACGAGCAGTACTTC.

V usage is TRBV28 and J usage is TRBJ2-1; 11 bases agree with TRBD2. V gave up 5 bases and J gave up 3 bases; unmatched junction bases: 3. The CDR3 extends over 15 amino acids. Germline V gene lookup returns CDR1 MDHEN and CDR2 SYDVKM. The CDR3 protein is CASSVGLADYNEQFF. The CDR3 DNA reads TGTGCCAGCAGTGTGGGACTAGCGGACTACAATGAGCAGTTCTTC.

V usage is TRBV4-1 and J usage is TRBJ1-5; the D gene is possibly TRBD1 (5 bases). The ends were cut back, 0 bases at V and 1 base at J, with 10 bases in the middle. Germline-derived CDR1 and CDR2 are MGHRA and YSYEKL. This CDR3 is 16 amino acids long. CDR3 in amino acids: CASSQELGQSNQPQHF. CDR3 DNA: TGCGCCAGCAGCCAAGAATTGGGGCAGAGCAATCAGCCCCAGCATTTT.

The CDR3 region has the DNA TGTGCCAGCAGTCTCAGGGTCGGCAATCAGCCCCAGCATTTT. Residues: CASSLRVGNQPQHF. V is TRBV27 and J is TRBJ1-5; D possibly corresponds to TRBD1 (5 bases). V was trimmed by 5 bases and J by 2 bases, leaving 10 bases between them. Looked up from germline, CDR1 is MNHEY and CDR2 is SMNVEV (reference sequence). The CDR3 extends over 14 amino acids.

The chain combines TRBV28 with TRBJ1-1; D is perhaps TRBD1 (5 bases). The CDR3 is 15 residues long. Trimming removed 6 bases at V and 1 base at J, with 15 bases between. Germline V gene lookup returns CDR1 MDHEN and CDR2 SYDVKM. CDR3 in amino acids: CASSSPGWGNTEAFF. The CDR3 coding sequence is TGTGCCAGCAGCTCCCCAGGGTGGGGGAACACTGAAGCTTTCTTT.

The J gene is TRBJ1-4, the V gene TRBV4-1; D unresolved. CDR3 length: 14 residues. Trimming took 2 bases from V and 7 from J, leaving 11 bases between them. Per the germline V gene, CDR1 is MGHRA and CDR2 is YSYEKL. In DNA form, the CDR3 reads TGCGCCAGCAGCCAATTGTCAGGTGTTGAAAAACTGTTTTTT. Amino acids: CASSQLSGVEKLFF.

The CDR3 coding sequence is TGCGCCAGCAGCTTGGATTTCGGACAGGGGGCAAACACCATATATTTT. Protein sequence: CASSLDFGQGANTIYF. This chain connects TRBV5-1 to TRBJ1-3, with TRBD1 identical over 11 bases. The CDR3 has 16 amino acids. The V gene end was trimmed by 0 bases and the J gene end by 6 bases; junction bases not matched to a gene: 5. Germline-derived CDR1 and CDR2 are SGHRS and YFSETQ.